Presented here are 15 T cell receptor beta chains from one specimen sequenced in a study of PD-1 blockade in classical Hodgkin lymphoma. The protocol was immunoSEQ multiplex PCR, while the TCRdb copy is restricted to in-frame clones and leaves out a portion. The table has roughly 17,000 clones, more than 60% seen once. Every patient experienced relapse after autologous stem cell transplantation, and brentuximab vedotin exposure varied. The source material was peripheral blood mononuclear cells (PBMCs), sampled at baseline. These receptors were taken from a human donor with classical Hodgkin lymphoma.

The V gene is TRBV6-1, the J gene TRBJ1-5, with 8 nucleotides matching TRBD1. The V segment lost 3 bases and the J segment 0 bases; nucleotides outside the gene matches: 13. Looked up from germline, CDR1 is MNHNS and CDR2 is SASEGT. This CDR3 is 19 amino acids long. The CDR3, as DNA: TGTGCCAGCAGTGAGTTACAGGGGGGGAAACTTTATAGCAATCAGCCCCAGCATTTT. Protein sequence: CASSELQGGKLYSNQPQHF.

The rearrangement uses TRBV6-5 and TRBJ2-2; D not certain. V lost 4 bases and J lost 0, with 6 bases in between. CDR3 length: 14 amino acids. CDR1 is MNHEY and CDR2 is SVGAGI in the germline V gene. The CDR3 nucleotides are TGTGCCAGCAGTTCGGGCGCGAACACCGGGGAGCTGTTTTTT. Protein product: CASSSGANTGELFF.

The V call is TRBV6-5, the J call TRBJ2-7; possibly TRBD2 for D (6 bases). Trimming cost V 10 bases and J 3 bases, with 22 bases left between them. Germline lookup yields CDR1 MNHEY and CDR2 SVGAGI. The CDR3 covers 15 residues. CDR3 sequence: CATQTPSAGHYEQYF. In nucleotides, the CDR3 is TGTGCCACCCAAACCCCGAGTGCGGGGCACTACGAGCAGTACTTC.

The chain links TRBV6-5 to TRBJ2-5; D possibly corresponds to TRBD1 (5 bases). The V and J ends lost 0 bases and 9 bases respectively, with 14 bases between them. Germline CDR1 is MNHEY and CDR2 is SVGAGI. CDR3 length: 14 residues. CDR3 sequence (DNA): TGTGCCAGCAGTTACTCAAAGGGGCCTCATTCCCAGTACTTC. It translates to CASSYSKGPHSQYF.

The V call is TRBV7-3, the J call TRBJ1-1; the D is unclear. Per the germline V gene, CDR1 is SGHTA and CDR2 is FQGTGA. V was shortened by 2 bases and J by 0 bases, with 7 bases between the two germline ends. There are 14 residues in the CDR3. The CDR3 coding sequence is TGTGCCAGCAGCTTAGGGTTCCTGAACACTGAAGCTTTCTTT. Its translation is CASSLGFLNTEAFF.

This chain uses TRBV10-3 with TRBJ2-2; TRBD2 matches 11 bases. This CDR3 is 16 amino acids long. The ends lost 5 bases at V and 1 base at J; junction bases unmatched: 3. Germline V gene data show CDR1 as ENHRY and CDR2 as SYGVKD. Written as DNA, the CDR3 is TGTGCCATCAGTCCGACTAGCGGGGTGAACACCGGGGAGCTGTTTTTT. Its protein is CAISPTSGVNTGELFF.

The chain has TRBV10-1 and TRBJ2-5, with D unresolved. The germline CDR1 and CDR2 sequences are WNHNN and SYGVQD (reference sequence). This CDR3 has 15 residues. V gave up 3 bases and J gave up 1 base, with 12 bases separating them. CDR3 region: CASSDHPGGQETQYF. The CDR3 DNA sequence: TGCGCCAGCAGTGACCATCCCGGCGGCCAAGAGACCCAGTACTTC.

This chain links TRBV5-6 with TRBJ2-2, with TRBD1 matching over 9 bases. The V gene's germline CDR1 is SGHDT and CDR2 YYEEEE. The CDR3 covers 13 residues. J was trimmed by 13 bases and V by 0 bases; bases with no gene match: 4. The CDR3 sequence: CASSLGTGDMLFF. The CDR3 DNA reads TGTGCCAGCAGCTTGGGGACAGGGGATATGCTGTTTTTT. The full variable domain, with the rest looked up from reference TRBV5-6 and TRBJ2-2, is DAGVTQSPTHLIKTRGQQVTLRCSPKSGHDTVSWYQQALGQGPQFIFQYYEEEERQRGNFPDRFSGHQFPNYSSELNVNALLLGDSALYLCASSLGTGDMLFFGEGSRLTVL.

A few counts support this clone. The CDR3 loop reads CAWRPMNTEAFF. The CDR3 DNA sequence: TGTGCCTGGAGGCCCATGAACACTGAAGCTTTCTTT. J is TRBJ1-1 and V is TRBV30; D gene unclear. The germline V gene has CDR1 GTSNPN and CDR2 SVGIG (reference sequence). V lost 3 bases and J 0 bases, leaving 5 bases between the germline ends. This CDR3 comprises 12 residues.

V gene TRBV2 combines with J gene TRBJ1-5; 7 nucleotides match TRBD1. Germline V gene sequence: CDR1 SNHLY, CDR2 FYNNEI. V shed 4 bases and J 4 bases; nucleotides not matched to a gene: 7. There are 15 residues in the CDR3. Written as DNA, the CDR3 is TGTGCCAGCAGTGGCCAGACAGGGACGAATCAGCCCCAGCATTTT. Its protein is CASSGQTGTNQPQHF.

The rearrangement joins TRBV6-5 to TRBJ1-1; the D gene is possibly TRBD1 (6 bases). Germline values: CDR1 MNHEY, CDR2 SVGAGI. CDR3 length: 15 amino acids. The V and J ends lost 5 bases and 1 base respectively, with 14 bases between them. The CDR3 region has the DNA TGTGCCAGCAGTGGCTACAGGGTGGAGAACACTGAAGCTTTCTTT. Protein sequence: CASSGYRVENTEAFF.

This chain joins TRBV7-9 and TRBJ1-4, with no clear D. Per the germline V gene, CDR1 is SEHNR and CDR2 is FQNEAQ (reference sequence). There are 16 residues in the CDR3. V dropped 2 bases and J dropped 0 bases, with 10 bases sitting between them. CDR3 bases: TGTGCCAGCAGCTTATGGTCAGTTACAACTAATGAAAAACTGTTTTTT. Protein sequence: CASSLWSVTTNEKLFF.

CDR3: CASSIGIQGSEQYF. For the CDR3, the DNA is TGTGCCAGTAGTATAGGAATACAGGGGAGCGAGCAGTACTTC. This sequence joins TRBV19 and TRBJ2-7; 7 nucleotides line up with TRBD1. The CDR3 is 14 residues long. V dropped 1 base and J dropped 6; count of bases not matched to a gene: 6. CDR1 and CDR2 from the germline V gene are LNHDA and SQIVND (reference sequence).

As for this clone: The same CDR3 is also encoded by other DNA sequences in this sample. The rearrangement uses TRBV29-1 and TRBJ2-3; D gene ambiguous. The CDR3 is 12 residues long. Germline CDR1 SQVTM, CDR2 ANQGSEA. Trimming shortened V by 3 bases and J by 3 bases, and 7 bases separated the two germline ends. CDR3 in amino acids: CSVEDGTDTQYF. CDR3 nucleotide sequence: TGCAGCGTTGAGGACGGAACAGATACGCAGTATTTT.

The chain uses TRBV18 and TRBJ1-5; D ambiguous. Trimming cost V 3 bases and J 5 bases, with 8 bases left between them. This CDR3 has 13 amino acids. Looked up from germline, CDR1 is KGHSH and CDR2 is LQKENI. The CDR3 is CASSPGIDQPQHF. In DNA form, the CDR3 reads TGTGCCAGCTCACCGGGCATCGATCAGCCCCAGCATTTT.